This T cell receptor (beta chain) appears in the sequencing data of a study of blood T cells in healthy people across ages. Sample-barcoded 5' priming and a J-beta primer mix drove a second PCR of roughly 6 to 12 cycles. Paired-end reads containing CDR3 totaled no fewer than 2.5 million for each sample. MiXCR, applied by TCRdb to the 5' RACE reads, yields one record per CDR3 protein. The sample carries around 820,000 distinct CDR3 sequences, roughly 25% recorded once. Trimming shortened V by 3 bases and J by 3 bases, and 13 bases separated the two germline ends. The germline V gene encodes CDR1 MDHEN and CDR2 SYDVKM. This CDR3 is built from 15 residues. Researchers report isolating at least 7 million PBMCs per sample. This clonotype came up a few times. In addition, the sample was reused for a study of T cells of mothers and their children.

The source material was blood. This sequence originates from a boy between 10 and 17 years old in good health. V is TRBV28 and J is TRBJ2-3; D may be TRBD2 (5 bases). The CDR3 loop is CASSFLGTGTDTQYF. The CDR3 coding sequence is TGTGCCAGCAGTTTTCTTGGCACGGGGACAGATACGCAGTATTTT. The complete variable domain, with remaining parts taken from reference TRBV28 and TRBJ2-3, reads DVKVTQSSRYLVKRTGEKVFLECVQDMDHENMFWYRQDPGLGLRLIYFSYDVKMKEKGDIPEGYSVSREKKERFSLILESASTNQTSMYLCASSFLGTGTDTQYFGPGTRLTVL.